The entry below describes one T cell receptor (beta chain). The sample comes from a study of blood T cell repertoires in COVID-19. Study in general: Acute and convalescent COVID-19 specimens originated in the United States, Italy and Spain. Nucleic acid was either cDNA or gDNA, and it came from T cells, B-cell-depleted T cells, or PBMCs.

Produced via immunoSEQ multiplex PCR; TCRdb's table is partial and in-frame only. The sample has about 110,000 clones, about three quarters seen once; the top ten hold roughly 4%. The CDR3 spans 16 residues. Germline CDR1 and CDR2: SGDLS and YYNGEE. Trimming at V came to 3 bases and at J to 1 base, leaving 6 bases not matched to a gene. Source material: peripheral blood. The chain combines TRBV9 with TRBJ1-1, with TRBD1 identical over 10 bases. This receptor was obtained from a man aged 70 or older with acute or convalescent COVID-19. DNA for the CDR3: TGTGCCAGCAGCGCGGACAGGGGGATAGGGAACACTGAAGCTTTCTTT. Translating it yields CASSADRGIGNTEAFF.